The rows below give T cell receptor beta chains drawn from one sample of a study of CD4 T cells in relation to SARS-CoV-2 and coronaviruses. Their antigens remain unidentified. Libraries were prepared by immunoSEQ multiplex PCR; TCRdb keeps only in-frame clonotypes and omits some of them. The sample has around 28,000 clones; more than 60% are singletons. Sequenced material: memory CD4+ T cells from PBMCs, cultured in vitro. Receptor source: an adult with COVID-19. Both conserved end residues are part of each CDR3.

V gene	CDR3 length	J gene	CDR3 protein
TRBV5-4	13	TRBJ2-3	CASSLTRLDTQYF
TRBV3-1/TRBV3-2	12	TRBJ1-1	CASGTTVTEAFF
TRBV7-2	13	TRBJ1-1	CASSLNRETEAFF
TRBV4-2	11	TRBJ2-5	CASSPAETQYF
TRBV18	16	TRBJ1-5	CASSARTGDNNQPQHF
TRBV2	16	TRBJ1-5	CASSVGEDYSNQPQHF
TRBV6-6	13	TRBJ1-2	CASSYTANYGYTF
TRBV6-1	16	TRBJ2-5	CASSEAPSGPQETQYF
TRBV28	14	TRBJ2-1	CASSLPLPGQGLIF
TRBV5-4	14	TRBJ2-2	CASSYWTNTGELFF
TRBV18	11	TRBJ2-5	CASSPDETQYF
TRBV7-3	11	TRBJ2-1	CASSLSDEQFF
TRBV7-3	15	TRBJ1-2	CASSFFTGPGYGYTF
TRBV5-1	15	TRBJ1-5	CASSPRAGGGQPQHF
TRBV7-2	16	TRBJ1-5	CASSDRDRGLNQPQHF
TRBV4-1	16	TRBJ2-2	CASSAGLARVAGELFF
TRBV28	15	TRBJ2-5	CASSGAGELQETQYF
TRBV5-1	15	TRBJ2-4	CASSQGTAIENIQYF
TRBV9	15	TRBJ2-2	CASSVSLAFPGELFF
TRBV25-1	17	TRBJ1-1	CASSVGPRQGADTEAFF
TRBV29-1	13	TRBJ2-7	CSGRTSGSDEQYF
TRBV7-2	14	TRBJ2-7	CASSPQSSGSRAYF
TRBV5-1	14	TRBJ2-1	CASSSDRGDNEQFF
TRBV6-5	15	TRBJ2-1	CASSYQGFSYNEQFF
TRBV4-1	16	TRBJ1-1	CASSQEKGGGNTEAFF
TRBV24-1	13	TRBJ2-2	CATKAPNTGELFF
TRBV5-1	14	TRBJ2-7	CASRERELLYEQYF
TRBV28	14	TRBJ1-4	CASKRDTTNEKLFF
TRBV6-1	15	TRBJ2-3	CASSELGGLGDTQYF
TRBV19	17	TRBJ1-5	CASKGRQGNYSNQPQHF
TRBV7-2	14	TRBJ2-7	CASSFDTDTPQEYF
TRBV9	15	TRBJ1-6	CASSLRGGVGSPLHF
TRBV2	17	TRBJ2-1	CASSERSGRGSYNEQFF
TRBV23-1	17	TRBJ2-7	CASSQSPTSLNPYEQYF
TRBV29-1	15	TRBJ2-1	CSAETSAHSYNEQFF
TRBV20-1	15	TRBJ2-7	CSASHPGTGIHEQYF
TRBV27	13	TRBJ2-7	CASSSRPLAQSYF
TRBV5-3	17	TRBJ2-7	CARSSSGSPSMIYEQYF
TRBV7-9	14	TRBJ2-3	CASSLGLALDTQYF
TRBV2	14	TRBJ2-5	CASSEGDRVGTQYF
TRBV28	15	TRBJ1-1	CASSFSWAGNTEAFF